The next 4 T cell receptor beta chains were all read from a single sample in a study of T cell responses to AZD1222 COVID-19 vaccine. The table came from immunoSEQ multiplex PCR; TCRdb's copy has only in-frame clones and leaves some out. The sample includes 150,000 or so clones, approximately 90% of them seen just once. The sample was peripheral blood, taken on day 0 of AZD1222 vaccination. These TCRs come from an adult in good health.

The chain has TRBV29-1 and TRBJ1-1, with D possibly matching TRBD1 (5 bases). The CDR3 has 12 residues. The V end was cut by 1 base, the J end by 11 bases, with 14 bases between. Germline CDR1 SQVTM, CDR2 ANQGSEA. The CDR3 loop is CSVEGTLKGAFF. CDR3 bases: TGCAGCGTTGAAGGGACACTCAAGGGGGCTTTCTTT. Full variable domain (remainder filled in from reference TRBV29-1 and TRBJ1-1): SAVISQKPSRDICQRGTSLTIQCQVDSQVTMMFWYRQQPGQSLTLIATANQGSEATYESGFVIDKFPISRPNLTFSTLTVSNMSPEDSSIYLCSVEGTLKGAFFGQGTRLTVV.

CDR3 loop: CASRPREGVGTDTQYF. In DNA, the CDR3 is TGTGCAAGTCGCCCACGTGAGGGAGTAGGTACAGATACGCAGTATTTT. V and J are TRBV12-2 and TRBJ2-3; the table's D call, TRBD2, was not checked against the DNA. TRBV12-2 corresponds to a pseudogene. The CDR3 sequence is 16 residues long.

V gene TRBV2 combines with J gene TRBJ2-5; D may be TRBD1 (5 bases). The CDR3 spans 15 residues. Trimming took off 7 bases at V and 2 bases at J, with 17 bases between the two ends. The germline V gene has CDR1 SNHLY and CDR2 FYNNEI. Here the CDR3 reads CASIRQPQAQETQYF. The CDR3 DNA reads TGTGCCAGCATTCGACAGCCCCAGGCACAAGAGACCCAGTACTTC.

The V and J genes are TRBV7-2 and TRBJ2-5, with 9 bases identical to TRBD2. Germline values: CDR1 SGHTA, CDR2 FQGNSA. The CDR3 runs 16 residues. V was pared by 5 bases and J by 1 base, with 8 bases of the junction left unmatched. Here the CDR3 reads CASSARPSGIQETQYF. Written as DNA, the CDR3 is TGTGCCAGCAGCGCCCGACCTAGCGGGATCCAAGAGACCCAGTACTTC. The complete variable domain, with remaining parts taken from reference TRBV7-2 and TRBJ2-5, reads GAGVSQSPSNKVTEKGKDVELRCDPISGHTALYWYRQSLGQGLEFLIYFQGNSAPDKSGLPSDRFSAERTGGSVSTLTIQRTQQEDSAVYLCASSARPSGIQETQYFGPGTRLLVL.